The rows below give T cell receptor beta chains drawn from one sample of a study of tumor-infiltrating lymphocytes in localized non-small cell lung cancer. Sequencing used immunoSEQ multiplex PCR; TCRdb keeps in-frame clones, though not all of them. The table lists more than 9,000 clones, about 62% of them singletons, with 9.1% in the top ten. Specimen: lung tumor tissue. The receptors shown here come from a human donor with non-small cell lung cancer. CDR3s include the opening cysteine and the closing phenylalanine or tryptophan. A D gene is named only where the DNA matches it firmly. The size of a clone is reported for some rows only, either as once, few or many, or as a class for expanded clones.

cdr3_aa,cdr3_nt,v_call,d_call,j_call,clone_size
CAFSTGGIELF,TGTGCCTTTTCAACGGGGGGGATCGAATTATTT,TRBV30,-,TRBJ1-4,few
CASSGSGANVLTF,TGTGCCAGTTCCGGCTCTGGGGCCAACGTCCTGACTTTC,TRBV7-9,-,TRBJ2-6,-
CASSRDLTTEAFF,TGTGCCAGCAGCCGCGATTTGACCACTGAAGCTTTCTTT,TRBV14,-,TRBJ1-1,once
CASSSGTSGGARTETQYF,TGTGCCAGCAGCTCTGGGACTAGCGGGGGGGCCCGGACAGAGACCCAGTACTTC,TRBV11-2,TRBD2,TRBJ2-5,-
CSVSSGNQETQYF,TGCAGCGTTTCTAGCGGGAACCAAGAGACCCAGTACTTC,TRBV29-1,TRBD2,TRBJ2-5,medium-sized
CASSKTGVYIQYF,TGTGCCAGCTCAAAAACAGGGGTGTACATTCAGTACTTC,TRBV18,TRBD1,TRBJ2-4,-
CASSLGPLAGGQETQYF,TGTGCCAGCAGCTTAGGGCCCCTAGCGGGGGGACAAGAGACCCAGTACTTC,TRBV7-2,TRBD2,TRBJ2-5,-
CASSRQGDQPQHF,TGTGCCAGCTCACGACAGGGTGACCAGCCCCAGCATTTT,TRBV18,TRBD1,TRBJ1-5,few
CASSPMVWGVDGYTF,TGTGCCAGCAGCCCCATGGTCTGGGGGGTAGACGGCTACACCTTC,TRBV5-6,-,TRBJ1-2,-
CASSISGQVGETQYF,TGTGCCAGTAGTATTTCGGGACAGGTTGGAGAGACCCAGTACTTC,TRBV19,TRBD1,TRBJ2-5,-
CASSLDPGLGEQYF,TGTGCCAGCAGCCTGGATCCAGGGTTAGGAGAGCAGTACTTC,TRBV7-6,-,TRBJ2-7,-
CASSLRDIYGYTF,TGTGCCAGCAGCCTCCGGGACATCTATGGCTACACCTTC,TRBV7-2,-,TRBJ1-2,medium-sized
CASSSSERGLQYF,TGTGCCAGCAGCTCCTCCGAAAGGGGGCTGCAGTACTTC,TRBV7-9,TRBD1,TRBJ2-7,-
CASSLYPGSSYEQYF,TGCGCCAGCAGCTTGTATCCAGGGAGCTCCTACGAGCAGTACTTC,TRBV5-1,-,TRBJ2-7,-
CASSFFFSPHEKLFF,TGTGCCAGCAGCTTCTTTTTCTCTCCCCATGAAAAACTGTTTTTT,TRBV11-2,-,TRBJ1-4,medium-sized
CASSDLTGYGYTF,TGTGCCAGCAGTGACTTAACAGGGTATGGCTACACCTTC,TRBV25-1,-,TRBJ1-2,-
CASSSQGSYEQYF,TGTGCCAGCAGCTCACAGGGTTCCTACGAGCAGTACTTC,TRBV5-6,-,TRBJ2-7,-
CASSYLQGADEQFF,TGTGCCAGCAGTTATTTGCAGGGCGCGGATGAGCAGTTCTTC,TRBV6-5,-,TRBJ2-1,-
CASSLDGSLDEQYF,TGTGCCAGCAGCTTAGATGGCAGTCTGGACGAGCAGTACTTC,TRBV7-2,-,TRBJ2-7,-
CASSQDPGGLHGYTF,TGCGCCAGCAGCCAAGATCCCGGGGGGCTGCATGGCTACACCTTC,TRBV4-3,-,TRBJ1-2,-
CASSLGASGARTDTQYF,TGCGCCAGCAGCTTGGGGGCTAGCGGGGCCCGAACAGATACGCAGTATTTT,TRBV5-1,TRBD2,TRBJ2-3,medium-sized
CASSLGTGENYGYTF,TGCGCCAGCAGCTTGGGTACGGGGGAAAACTATGGCTACACCTTC,TRBV5-1,-,TRBJ1-2,once
CASSQDLRNTEAFF,TGCGCCAGCAGCCAAGATCTACGGAACACTGAAGCTTTCTTT,TRBV4-1,-,TRBJ1-1,-
CAWGDRPNQPQHF,TGTGCCTGGGGGGACAGACCTAATCAGCCCCAGCATTTT,TRBV30,TRBD1,TRBJ1-5,-
CASSPQGLYGYTF,TGTGCCAGCAGCCCCCAGGGCCTCTATGGCTACACCTTC,TRBV7-2,-,TRBJ1-2,few
CASSQVLGSSYNSPLHF,TGCGCCAGCAGCCAAGTTTTGGGGAGCTCCTATAATTCACCCCTCCACTTT,TRBV4-3,-,TRBJ1-6,-
CASSRSGRNNEKLFF,TGTGCCAGCAGTCGATCGGGACGGAATAATGAAAAACTGTTTTTT,TRBV27,-,TRBJ1-4,-
CAWSVGTNPGYGYTF,TGTGCCTGGAGTGTAGGCACAAACCCAGGGTATGGCTACACCTTC,TRBV30,-,TRBJ1-2,-
CASPPPGTSGGDHHTQYF,TGTGCAAGTCCCCCGCCCGGGACTAGCGGGGGGGACCATCATACGCAGTATTTT,TRBV12-2,-,TRBJ2-3,few
CASSWEGGRLEKLFF,TGCGCCAGCAGCTGGGAGGGGGGGCGATTGGAAAAACTGTTTTTT,TRBV5-1,-,TRBJ1-4,-
CASSLLGRLDQPQHF,TGTGCCAGCTCACTGCTGGGGCGGTTAGATCAGCCCCAGCATTTT,TRBV18,-,TRBJ1-5,-
CASSQSYADEKLFF,TGCGCCAGCAGCCAATCATATGCGGATGAAAAACTGTTTTTT,TRBV4-3,-,TRBJ1-4,-
CASRPMGSYNEQFF,TGTGCCAGCAGGCCCATGGGTTCCTACAATGAGCAGTTCTTC,TRBV6-5,-,TRBJ2-1,-
CASSLEQGLSDTQYF,TGTGCCAGCAGCTTAGAACAGGGATTGTCGGATACGCAGTATTTT,TRBV7-2,-,TRBJ2-3,-
CASSPGDYRAPSGNIQYF,TGTGCCAGCAGCCCCGGGGACTACCGAGCCCCTTCAGGAAACATTCAGTACTTC,TRBV7-9,TRBD2,TRBJ2-4,once
CASSHRQGDTGELFF,TGCGCCAGCAGCCACCGACAGGGGGACACCGGGGAGCTGTTTTTT,TRBV4-3,TRBD1,TRBJ2-2,-
CAIFGEGEAFF,TGTGCCATCTTTGGGGAAGGGGAAGCTTTCTTT,TRBV10-3,-,TRBJ1-1,-
CASSLGIWATGANVLTF,TGTGCCAGCAGCTTAGGTATTTGGGCTACTGGGGCCAACGTCCTGACTTTC,TRBV7-9,-,TRBJ2-6,-
CASSSRGGPTGANVLTF,TGTGCCAGCAGCTCTCGGGGGGGGCCGACTGGGGCCAACGTCCTGACTTTC,TRBV5-6,TRBD2,TRBJ2-6,-
CASSSTGTTRGETQYF,TGCGCCAGCAGCTCGACCGGGACTACGCGAGGGGAGACCCAGTACTTC,TRBV5-1,TRBD2,TRBJ2-5,-
CASKTQGRGTEAFF,TGTGCCAGCAAGACCCAGGGGCGAGGGACTGAAGCTTTCTTT,TRBV2,-,TRBJ1-1,-
CASSTSGTGSYEQYF,TGCGCCAGCAGCACCTCCGGGACAGGGTCCTACGAGCAGTACTTC,TRBV5-1,TRBD1,TRBJ2-7,-
CASSPPSREGTGELFF,TGTGCCAGCTCACCACCGTCGCGGGAGGGAACCGGGGAGCTGTTTTTT,TRBV18,TRBD2,TRBJ2-2,few
CASGVGVLKETQYF,TGTGCCAGCGGAGTCGGAGTTCTAAAAGAGACCCAGTACTTC,TRBV2,-,TRBJ2-5,-
CASSDRSSYNSPLHF,TGCGCCAGCAGTGATAGGAGCTCCTATAATTCACCCCTCCACTTT,TRBV10-2,-,TRBJ1-6,-
CASSGQPNYGYTF,TGTGCCAGCAGTGGGCAGCCTAACTATGGCTACACCTTC,TRBV2,-,TRBJ1-2,-
CASSITRDYGNIQYF,TGTGCCAGCAGCATAACCCGGGACTACGGTAACATTCAGTACTTC,TRBV7-8,TRBD2,TRBJ2-4,-
CAWSRRPGTGGTANEKLFF,TGTGCCTGGAGTAGAAGACCCGGGACAGGGGGGACGGCTAATGAAAAACTGTTTTTT,TRBV30,TRBD1,TRBJ1-4,-
CASSLLTGQAMGPQHF,TGTGCCAGCAGTTTATTAACGGGACAGGCCATGGGGCCCCAGCATTTT,TRBV27,TRBD1,TRBJ1-5,few
CASSSGMSGNTIYF,TGTGCCAGCAGCTCGGGAATGTCTGGAAACACCATATATTTT,TRBV7-6,-,TRBJ1-3,few
CSVVMGGEDTQYF,TGCAGCGTTGTCATGGGGGGAGAAGATACGCAGTATTTT,TRBV29-1,-,TRBJ2-3,-
CASSQDPTRWDIQYF,TGCGCCAGCAGCCAAGACCCCACCCGGTGGGACATTCAGTACTTC,TRBV4-3,-,TRBJ2-4,-
CASSGTSGNNEQFF,TGTGCCAGCAGTGGGACTAGCGGGAACAATGAGCAGTTCTTC,TRBV28,TRBD2,TRBJ2-1,-